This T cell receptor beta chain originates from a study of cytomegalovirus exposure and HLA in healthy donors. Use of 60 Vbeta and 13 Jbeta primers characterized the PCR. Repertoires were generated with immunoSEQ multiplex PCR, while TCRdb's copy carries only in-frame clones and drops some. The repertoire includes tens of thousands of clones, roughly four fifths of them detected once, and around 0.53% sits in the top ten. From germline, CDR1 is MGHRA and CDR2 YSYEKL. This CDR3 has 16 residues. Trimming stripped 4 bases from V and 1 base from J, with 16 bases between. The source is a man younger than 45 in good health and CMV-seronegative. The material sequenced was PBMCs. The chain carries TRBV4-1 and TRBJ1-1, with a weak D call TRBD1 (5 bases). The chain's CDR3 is CASSRALGGGNTEAFF. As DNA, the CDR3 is TGCGCCAGCAGCCGAGCACTCGGGGGAGGGAACACTGAAGCTTTCTTT.